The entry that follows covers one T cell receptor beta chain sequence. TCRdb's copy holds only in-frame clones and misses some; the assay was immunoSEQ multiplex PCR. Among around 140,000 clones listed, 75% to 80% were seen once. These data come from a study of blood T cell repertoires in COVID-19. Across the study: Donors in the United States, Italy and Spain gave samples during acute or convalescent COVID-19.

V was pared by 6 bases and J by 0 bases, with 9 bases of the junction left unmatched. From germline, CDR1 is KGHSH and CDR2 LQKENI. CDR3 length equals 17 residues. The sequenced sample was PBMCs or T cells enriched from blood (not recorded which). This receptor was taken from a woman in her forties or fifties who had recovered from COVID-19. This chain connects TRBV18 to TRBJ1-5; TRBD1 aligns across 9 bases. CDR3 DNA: TGTGCCAGCTCGGGTGGACAGGGGTGGAATAGCAATCAGCCCCAGCATTTT. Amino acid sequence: CASSGGQGWNSNQPQHF.